Listed here is a single T cell receptor (beta chain). The target antigen is unknown. Primed by a sample-barcoded 5' primer and a J-beta primer mix, a second PCR proceeded for roughly 7 to 12 cycles. In TCRdb, the 5' RACE reads were re-called with MiXCR into one record per CDR3 protein. Here the sample spans about 650,000 distinct CDR3 sequences, 52% being singletons. Trimming cost V 3 bases and J 4 bases, with 9 bases left between them. The CDR3 consists of 14 residues. Per germline, CDR1 SGHTA and CDR2 FQGNSA. Total RNA extracted from each sample amounted to at least 6 micrograms. This record comes from a study of blood T cells in healthy people across ages. Study-wide results and caveats: Naive CD4+ cells and diversity were both higher in long-lived donors than in aged donors.

The chain employs TRBV7-2 and TRBJ1-4; D remains unclear. The sample consisted of blood. This TCR was sampled from a woman aged 80 or over in good health. CDR3 loop: CASSFRALNEKLFF. Written as DNA, the CDR3 is TGTGCCAGCAGCTTCCGGGCCCTTAATGAAAAACTGTTTTTT.